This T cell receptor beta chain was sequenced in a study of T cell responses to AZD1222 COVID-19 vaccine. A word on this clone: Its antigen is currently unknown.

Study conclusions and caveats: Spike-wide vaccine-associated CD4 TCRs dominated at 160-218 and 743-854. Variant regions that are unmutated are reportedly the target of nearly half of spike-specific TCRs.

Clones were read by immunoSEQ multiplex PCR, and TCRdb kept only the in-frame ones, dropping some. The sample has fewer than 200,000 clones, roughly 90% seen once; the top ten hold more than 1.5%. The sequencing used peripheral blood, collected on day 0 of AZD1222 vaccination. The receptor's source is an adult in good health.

CDR3 sequence (DNA): TGCAGCGTGGATAGCAGGACAGGGACCTATGGCTACACCTTC. This encodes CSVDSRTGTYGYTF. The chain recombines TRBV29-1 with TRBJ1-2, with 8 bases that match TRBD1. CDR3 size: 14 residues. Per the germline V gene, CDR1 is SQVTM and CDR2 is ANQGSEA. V shed 6 bases and J 4 bases; nucleotides not matched to a gene: 10.